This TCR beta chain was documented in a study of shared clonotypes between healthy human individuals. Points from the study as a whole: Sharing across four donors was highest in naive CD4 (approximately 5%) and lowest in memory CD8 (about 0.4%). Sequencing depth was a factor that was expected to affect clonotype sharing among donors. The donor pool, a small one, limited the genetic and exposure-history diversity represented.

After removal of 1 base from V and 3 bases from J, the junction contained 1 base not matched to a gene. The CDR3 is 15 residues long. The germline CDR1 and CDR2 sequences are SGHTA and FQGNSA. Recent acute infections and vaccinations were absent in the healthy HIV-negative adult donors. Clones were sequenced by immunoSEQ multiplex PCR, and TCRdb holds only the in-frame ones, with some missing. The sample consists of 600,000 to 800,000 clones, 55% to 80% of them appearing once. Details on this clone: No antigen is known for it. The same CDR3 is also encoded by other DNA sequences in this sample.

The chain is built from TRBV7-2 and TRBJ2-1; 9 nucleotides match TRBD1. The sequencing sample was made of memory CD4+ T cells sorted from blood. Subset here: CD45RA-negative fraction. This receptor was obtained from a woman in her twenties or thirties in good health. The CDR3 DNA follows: TGTGCCAGCAGCTTAGTGGGACAGGGCTACAATGAGCAGTTCTTC. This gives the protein CASSLVGQGYNEQFF.